This TCR beta chain is drawn from a study of cytomegalovirus exposure and HLA in healthy donors (dated by TCRdb to the late 2010s). Context from the whole study: According to an earlier analysis of a few hundred of the donors, 150 million to 200 million T cells yielded some 110 million unique TCR beta sequences and about 300 Gb of sequence data. An early release that covered fewer than 750 HLA-typed donors contained around 300 gigabases of sequencing data and 80 million or so unique TCR sequences. Of the roughly 400 genotyped donors, around 81% fell in the genetic ancestry cluster associated with self-reported Caucasian donors. The study aimed to test whether cataloging public T cell receptors could reveal signatures of past pathogen exposure. The T cell repertoires of 700 or so subjects were profiled by immunosequencing and related to cytomegalovirus serostatus. Besides the first cohort of approximately 710 subjects, a separate validation cohort made up of 95 to 150 different subjects was used. High-throughput TCR immunosequencing, statistical association of individual TCRs with disease status, and machine learning were combined to predict cytomegalovirus infection status. To study patterns of TCR occurrence, a later analysis re-analyzed previously published TCR beta repertoires from just over 650 donors and added high-resolution HLA genotyping. Rather than drawing on any new phenotypic data, the later analysis identified candidate immune exposures from TCR beta sequences and the way those sequences occurred across donors. An earlier analysis of 587 of the donors used high-throughput TCR beta sequencing to judge whether each TCR beta V gene segment behaved as functional or pseudogenic. Donor age, sex, ethnicity and CMV serostatus were compiled together with the repertoire data. In a later genetic analysis, genome-wide SNP genotypes for about three fifths of the roughly 670 donors were used, and that subset was treated as a discovery cohort. All discovery cohort repertoires had been generated on a single sequencing platform. Both class I and class II loci were covered by HLA typing, at four-digit resolution. Typing coverage differed by locus: A, B, C, DRB1 and DQB1 were typed in roughly 629-630 donors, DQA1 in about 510, DPA1 in 600 to 610, and DPB1 in approximately 450. Because of strong linkage in the cohort, a few DR-DQ haplotypes were treated as single units for association and clustering. Among a few hundred genotyped donors of the cohort, an average of approximately 230,000 unique TCR beta nucleotide sequences were sequenced per donor, roughly 20% of them non-productive.

In total, roughly 670 healthy bone marrow donors made up the cohort. All cohort members were sampled while nominally healthy, although unrecorded immune exposures were likely present. The donor tested CMV seronegative, placing the donor among the 300 to 400 seronegative members of the cohort. Each donor provided a peripheral blood sample, and peripheral blood mononuclear cells were used for TCR beta sequencing. Genomic DNA extraction from the blood cell samples was performed with the Qiagen DNeasy Blood Extraction Kit. The method was the immunoSEQ multiplex PCR assay. For the multiplex PCR, a mixture combining 60 forward primers for TCR Vbeta segments and 13 reverse primers for TCR Jbeta segments was used. The CDR3 region of rearranged TCR beta genes was amplified from genomic DNA by a multiplex PCR assay. On the Illumina HiSeq System, the amplified TCR beta libraries were sequenced as 87-base-pair reads. The paper's processing steps were these. A later analysis tallied 80 million to 95 million unique TCR beta chains across the 666 repertoires, and approximately 9.9 million of those chains were shared by two or more donors. To remove PCR and sequencing errors, raw reads were error-corrected and collapsed into unique sequences using a nearest-neighbor algorithm that merged closely related sequences. Alignment of CDR3 sequences to IMGT reference sequences was used to assign V, D and J gene segments. For a sequence to be retained, a match of at least six nucleotides to both a V gene segment and a J gene segment was required. Rearrangements were classified as productive when the CDR3 lacked stop codons and remained in frame with V and J, and all other rearrangements were classified as non-productive. Following IMGT convention, CDR3 was defined as the stretch from the second conserved V-encoded cysteine up to the conserved J-encoded phenylalanine. Sequences without an unambiguous match to a single V gene segment were excluded from the earlier analysis of 450 to 750 of the donors. In an earlier analysis of approximately 550 of the donors, V segments were called functional above 56.7% productive rearrangements and were called segregating when the between-donor standard deviation exceeded 5%. A statistical classification framework was built to diagnose cytomegalovirus status from the catalog of TCR beta chain sequences. In a later analysis, TCR nucleotide sequences were compared against IMGT/GENE-DB human TR gene sequences so that V and J genes could be assigned. Using the TCRdist pipeline, a later analysis assigned CDR3 sequences along with most-parsimonious VDJ recombination scenarios. In a later analysis, each TCR beta chain was defined by its CDR3 amino acid sequence together with its V-gene family, and reads lacking a unique V-gene family were excluded. A later analysis removed nearly 600 highly shared, low-generation-probability nucleotide sequences to deal with suspected cross-contamination and a sequencing artifact. For each public chain, a later analysis derived a clonal expansion index from normalized ranks of inferred template counts within each repertoire. Generation probabilities in a later analysis came from a VDJ recombination model fitted to out-of-frame rearrangements, and those results were checked against IGoR. Hypergeometric tests were used in a later analysis to score TCR-TCR, TCR-HLA and TCR-CMV co-occurrence, with a repertoire-size bias correction applied to the TCR pairs. To estimate false discovery rates, a later analysis permuted the HLA or CMV assignments 20 times. A later analysis grouped co-occurring TCRs with DBSCAN, adding TCRdist sequence similarity when clustering within HLA-allele-positive subsets. For co-occurrence clustering, repertoires with fewer than 30,000 or more than 120,000 public chains were excluded, along with roughly 5 repertoires with anomalous nucleotide sharing. In its TCRdb copy, this immuneACCESS table keeps in-frame sequences only and misses some clones. Where compared with another copy, unresolved V genes explain less than half of these, and the others have no known cause. The V and J calls and the clone size are those of that table, but D and trimming were determined from the DNA. Across this sample there are over 100,000 clones, with more than 65% seen only once. Together, the top ten hold 0.85% to 0.9% of the sample.

General findings and caveats noted by the study authors: In vitro tests confirmed that three of the cytomegalovirus-associated TCR beta chains recognize cytomegalovirus antigens. Specific HLA alleles were associated with 15,000 to 20,000 TCR beta sequences at a false discovery rate of 0.05 in a later analysis. Immune exposure information for the cohort was limited to CMV serostatus. Because HLA typing was unavailable for some donors at each locus, only the typed subset was used in association tests. A later analysis found that HLA-associated TCR beta chains were more clonally expanded and had lower generation probabilities than equally common non-associated chains. The presence/absence analyses assumed that sequencing depth was roughly uniform across donors, and that assumption may not be true. Linkage disequilibrium might explain the correlated functional status among segregating V segments, but an unknown experimental factor could not be excluded. The sequencing pipeline was judged likely to have produced a cluster of highly shared sequence variants as a technical artifact. In a later genetic analysis, fewer N-insertions in productive TCRs were reported among donors in an Asian-associated ancestry cluster than the roughly 700-donor mean. In an earlier analysis of fewer than 700 of the donors, most TCR beta V segments appeared in productive rearrangements about 87% or about 30% of the time, broadly matching IMGT annotations. According to a later analysis, most CMV-associated TCR beta chains appeared to be HLA-restricted, and the HLA associations seemed to be driven largely by CMV exposure. A later analysis found that TCR association rates varied across HLA loci, with DRB1 alleles showing the most associated TCRs and HLA-C alleles the fewest. Most TCR sequences were seen in very few donors, while some public TCRs were found in many individuals. This cohort had only TCR beta chains sequenced, and the lack of alpha or paired-chain data limited which features could be detected. Over 15 rarely observed V segments, including chromosome 9 orphons, were excluded from the earlier analysis of about 500 of the donors because counts were too low. Several of the top co-occurrence clusters appeared to be linked to parvovirus B19, influenza, CMV and Epstein-Barr virus, according to a later analysis. The classifier was reported to diagnose cytomegalovirus status with high specificity and sensitivity in both the original and validation cohorts. When HLA alleles, especially DR and DQ, strongly co-occurred, attributing TCR associations to individual alleles was difficult. Some IMGT-functional V segments, including TRBV6-2 and TRBV6-3, could not be distinguished by the 87-base-pair reads and were therefore excluded. An association between a missense DCLRE1C variant and V-gene and J-gene trimming of TCR beta chains was found in a later genetic analysis and replicated in an independent cohort. The authors suggested that the approach could potentially be generalized to other disease states and immunological phenotypes. A further reported finding was that TCR beta sequences accurately predicted the HLA-A and HLA-B alleles for most subjects in the first cohort. The study gave a list of over 150 TCR beta chains associated with cytomegalovirus.

With regard to this clone: Its binding antigen is unknown. No base quality values were provided; no much bigger clone lies one nucleotide off.

V is cut by 4 bases and J by 6 bases, and the space between the germline ends is 4 bases. From the germline V gene, CDR1 is ENHRY and CDR2 is SYGVKD. The CDR3 sequence holds 11 residues, the cysteine and phenylalanine included. Just CDR3 DNA is preserved here, 33 bases in frame from base 1. This clonotype was sampled from a woman in her 30s in good health and CMV-seronegative. Recombination linked TRBV10-3 to TRBJ1-3, with no D gene named confidently. Sequenced sample: PBMCs. The DNA sequence follows: TGTGCCATCAGTGCCCTAAACACCATATATTTT. The resulting protein is CAISALNTIYF.